Sequencing of this T cell receptor (beta chain) was carried out in a study of OX40 agonist ivuxolimab in advanced cancers. Overall study: Dose-escalation patients suffered from hepatocellular carcinoma, melanoma, renal cell or head and neck cancer.

Remarks on this clone: Its specificity is unknown.

Study conclusions and caveats: Among patients with partial responses at 0.1-3.0 mg/kg, clonal expansion was among the lowest. Expanded clones were, on average, more numerous among CD8+ T cells than CD4+.

The CDR3 runs to 15 residues. V was pared by 1 base and J by 6 bases, with 14 bases between. Germline V gene sequence: CDR1 LNHNV, CDR2 YYDKDF (reference sequence). Sequenced by immunoSEQ multiplex PCR; TCRdb stores in-frame clones only, minus some. The sample carries roughly 92,000 clones, roughly 89% recorded once. Exclusion of a patient followed from autoimmune disease history or systemic immunosuppression. The specimen comprised CD4+ or CD8+ T cells sorted from blood, sampled in a trial of the OX40 agonist ivuxolimab. This sequence joins TRBV15 and TRBJ2-3; the D gene is possibly TRBD1 (5 bases). The origin of this receptor is an adult with an advanced solid tumor such as melanoma, head and neck, liver or kidney cancer. CDR3 sequence: CATSRAQGVMDTQYF. CDR3 in DNA: TGTGCCACCAGCAGAGCCCAGGGTGTCATGGATACGCAGTATTTT. The full variable domain, its missing parts supplied by reference TRBV15 and TRBJ2-3, is DAMVIQNPRYQVTQFGKPVTLSCSQTLNHNVMYWYQQKSSQAPKLLFHYYDKDFNNEADTPDNFQSRRPNTSFCFLDIRSPGLGDTAMYLCATSRAQGVMDTQYFGPGTRLTVL.